This passage covers 15 T cell receptor beta chains from one sample sequenced in a study of blood T cell repertoires in COVID-19. Generated by immunoSEQ multiplex PCR, the TCRdb table keeps only in-frame clones and is missing some. The sample records about 500,000 clones, about 91% being singletons. The sample taken for sequencing was peripheral blood. These receptors were obtained from a man in his late teens or twenties with COVID-19, enrolled during active disease.

The chain carries TRBV2 and TRBJ2-2; D is possibly TRBD2 (5 bases). Trimming removed 7 bases at V and 6 bases at J, with 18 bases between. The CDR3 length is 15 residues. Germline V gene sequence: CDR1 SNHLY, CDR2 FYNNEI. This CDR3 reads CASNSERVRAGELFF. DNA of the CDR3: TGTGCCAGCAATAGCGAAAGGGTTCGAGCCGGGGAGCTGTTTTTT.

V and J are TRBV12-3 or TRBV12-4 and TRBJ2-7, with D unclear. V was shortened by 2 bases and J by 3 bases, with 5 bases between the two germline ends. The CDR3 runs 12 residues. The CDR3 DNA is TGTGCCAGCAGTTTATACGGCTACGAGCAGTACTTC. Residues: CASSLYGYEQYF.

V gene TRBV5-1 combines with J gene TRBJ2-5; a weak D match, TRBD1 (5 bases). The V end lost 2 bases, the J end lost 3 bases, and 8 bases lay between the germline ends. Germline V gives CDR1 SGHRS, CDR2 YFSETQ. This CDR3 region has 13 residues. In DNA, the CDR3 is TGCGCCAGCAGCTTTAGCAGGGAAGAGACCCAGTACTTC. Translation: CASSFSREETQYF. Full variable domain (missing parts from reference TRBV5-1 and TRBJ2-5): KAGVTQTPRYLIKTRGQQVTLSCSPISGHRSVSWYQQTPGQGLQFLFEYFSETQRNKGNFPGRFSGRQFSNSRSEMNVSTLELGDSALYLCASSFSREETQYFGPGTRLLVL.

This rearrangement joins TRBV11-2 to TRBJ2-2, with 11 bases identical to TRBD2. V shed 5 bases, J shed 0 bases, and the junction held 8 bases outside the gene matches. The CDR3 covers 18 residues. Per germline, CDR1 SGHAT and CDR2 FQNNGV. The DNA of the CDR3 is TGTGCCAGCAGCCCGAGGGCTAGCGGGGGGACGAACACCGGGGAGCTGTTTTTT. Encoded protein: CASSPRASGGTNTGELFF.

The V call is TRBV19, the J call TRBJ1-2; possibly TRBD1 for D (6 bases). The CDR3 is 13 residues long. V lost 5 bases to trimming and J lost 6 bases, with 13 bases between them. The V gene's germline CDR1 is LNHDA and CDR2 SQIVND (reference sequence). CDR3 protein: CASSVPNRDGYTF. The CDR3 nucleotides are TGTGCCAGTAGTGTTCCAAACAGGGATGGCTACACCTTC.

The chain couples TRBV5-5 to TRBJ2-1; D not resolved. CDR1 SGHKS and CDR2 YYEKEE come from the germline V gene (reference sequence). V lost 9 bases and J lost 6, with 13 bases in between. The CDR3 has 12 amino acids. The CDR3 nucleotides are TGTGCCACCGGATGGGCGAGCAATGAGCAGTTCTTC. Protein: CATGWASNEQFF. Variable domain in full (rest from reference TRBV5-5 and TRBJ2-1): DAGVTQSPTHLIKTRGQQVTLRCSPISGHKSVSWYQQVLGQGPQFIFQYYEKEERGRGNFPDRFSARQFPNYSSELNVNALLLGDSALYLCATGWASNEQFFGPGTRLTVL.

The rearrangement uses TRBV13 and TRBJ2-7, with a weak D call TRBD1 (6 bases). Germline CDR1 and CDR2: PRHDT and FYEKMQ (reference sequence). The CDR3 sequence is 15 residues long. Trimming took 6 bases from V and 0 from J, leaving 15 bases between them. The CDR3 is CASSQGHTSSYEQYF. Here the CDR3 DNA reads TGTGCCAGCAGTCAGGGGCATACCAGCTCCTACGAGCAGTACTTC. Looking up the rest from reference TRBV13 and TRBJ2-7 gives the full variable domain: AAGVIQSPRHLIKEKRETATLKCYPIPRHDTVYWYQQGPGQDPQFLISFYEKMQSDKGSIPDRFSAQQFSDYHSELNMSSLELGDSALYFCASSQGHTSSYEQYFGPGTRLTVT.

The gene calls are TRBV20-1 and TRBJ2-2; maybe TRBD2 (5 bases). Trimming took 6 bases from V and 3 from J, leaving 11 bases between them. This CDR3 contains 13 residues. CDR1 is DFQATT, CDR2 SNEGSKA, per germline (reference sequence). This chain's CDR3 is CSASSEDTGELFF. DNA of the CDR3: TGCAGTGCCAGTAGCGAGGACACCGGGGAGCTGTTTTTT.

V gene TRBV5-1 combines with J gene TRBJ2-2; D may be TRBD2 (5 bases). Germline CDR1 is SGHRS and CDR2 is YFSETQ. This CDR3 is 15 amino acids long. V lost 1 base and J 2 bases, leaving 9 bases between the germline ends. For the CDR3, the DNA is TGCGCCAGCAGCTTGATAGGGAGAAACACCGGGGAGCTGTTTTTT. As protein: CASSLIGRNTGELFF.

The J gene is TRBJ2-1, the V gene TRBV27, with D tentatively TRBD2 (6 bases). The ends were cut back, 6 bases at V and 3 bases at J, with 15 bases in the middle. Looked up from germline, CDR1 is MNHEY and CDR2 is SMNVEV (reference sequence). CDR3 size: 15 residues. For the CDR3, the DNA is TGTGCCAGCAGCGGGCTAGCGAACTACTACAATGAGCAGTTCTTC. Protein product: CASSGLANYYNEQFF.

This chain uses TRBV30 with TRBJ1-1; D remains ambiguous. This CDR3 contains 12 residues. V shed 0 bases and J shed 9 bases, with 11 bases lying between them. CDR1 is GTSNPN and CDR2 is SVGIG in the germline V gene (reference sequence). Here the CDR3 DNA reads TGTGCCTGGAGTGTAGTTCGAGGGCAAGCTTTCTTT. This sequence encodes CAWSVVRGQAFF.

This clone was seen just once. The V gene is TRBV11-2, the J gene TRBJ2-3; TRBD1 is a possible D gene (5 bases). With 4 bases removed from V and 9 bases from J, the gap between germline ends came to 11 bases. Germline values: CDR1 SGHAT, CDR2 FQNNGV. The CDR3 runs to 12 residues. The CDR3 reads CASSSGHQTQYF. CDR3 nucleotides: TGTGCCAGCAGCTCCGGACATCAGACGCAGTATTTT.

J is TRBJ1-2 and V is TRBV6-1, with D perhaps TRBD1 (6 bases). Germline CDR1 is MNHNS and CDR2 is SASEGT. The CDR3 extends over 15 amino acids. V lost 2 bases to trimming and J lost 1 base, with 11 bases between them. The CDR3 loop is CASSETGPINYGYTF. The DNA of the CDR3 is TGTGCCAGCAGTGAAACAGGGCCCATTAACTATGGCTACACCTTC.

The chain is built from TRBV28 and TRBJ1-2, with no clear D. The germline gives CDR1 MDHEN, CDR2 SYDVKM. The germline V and J ends were trimmed by 3 bases and 3 bases, with 8 bases remaining between them. This CDR3 has 13 residues. In DNA form, the CDR3 reads TGTGCCAGCAGTTTTCAGGTAGACTATGGCTACACCTTC. Protein product: CASSFQVDYGYTF.

The chain has TRBV3-1 (or the pseudogene TRBV3-2) and TRBJ1-6, with D possibly matching TRBD1 (5 bases). The germline CDR1 and CDR2 sequences are LGHDT and YNNKEL (reference sequence). The V end was cut by 4 bases, the J end by 16 bases, with 17 bases between. The CDR3 is 13 residues long. The CDR3 sequence is CASSPYRRTALHF. In DNA form, the CDR3 reads TGTGCCAGCAGCCCTTACAGGAGAACTGCGCTCCACTTT.